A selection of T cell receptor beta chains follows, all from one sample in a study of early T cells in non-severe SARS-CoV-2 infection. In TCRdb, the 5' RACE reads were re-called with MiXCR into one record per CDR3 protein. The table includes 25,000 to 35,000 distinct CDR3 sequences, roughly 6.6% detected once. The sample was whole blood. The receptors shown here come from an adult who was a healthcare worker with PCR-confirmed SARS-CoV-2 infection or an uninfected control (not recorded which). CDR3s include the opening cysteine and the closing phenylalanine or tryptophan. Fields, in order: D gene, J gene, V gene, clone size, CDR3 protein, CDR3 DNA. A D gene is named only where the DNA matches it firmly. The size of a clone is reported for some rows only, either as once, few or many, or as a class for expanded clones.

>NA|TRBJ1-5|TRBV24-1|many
CATSDFGVNQPQHF
TGTGCCACCAGTGATTTCGGAGTTAATCAGCCCCAGCATTTT
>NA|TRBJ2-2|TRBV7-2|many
CASSLHTGELFF
TGTGCCAGCAGCTTGCACACCGGGGAGCTGTTTTTT
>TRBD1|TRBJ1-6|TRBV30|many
CAWRGGPNSPLHF
TGTGCCTGGAGAGGGGGCCCTAATTCACCCCTCCACTTT
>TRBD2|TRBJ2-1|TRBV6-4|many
CASSETSGDGRNEQFF
TGTGCCAGCTCTGAGACTAGCGGGGATGGAAGAAATGAGCAGTTCTTC
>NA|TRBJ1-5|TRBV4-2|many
CASSQDMQGYQPQHF
TGTGCCAGCAGCCAAGATATGCAGGGATATCAGCCCCAGCATTTT
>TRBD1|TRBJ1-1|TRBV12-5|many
CASGPGTGGNTEAFF
TGTGCTAGTGGTCCTGGGACAGGGGGCAACACTGAAGCTTTCTTT
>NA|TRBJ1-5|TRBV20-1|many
CSARDWGINQPQHF
TGCAGTGCTAGAGATTGGGGGATTAATCAGCCCCAGCATTTT
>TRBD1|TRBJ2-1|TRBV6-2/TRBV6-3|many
CASTPEGQGARGEQFF
TGTGCCAGCACCCCTGAAGGACAGGGGGCCAGAGGTGAGCAGTTCTTC
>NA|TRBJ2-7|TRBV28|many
CASSSPEGRGVYEQYF
TGTGCCAGCAGTTCCCCGGAGGGACGGGGAGTCTACGAGCAGTACTTC
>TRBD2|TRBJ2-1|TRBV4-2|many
CASSPGGIAGNYNEQFF
TGTGCCAGCAGTCCCGGGGGTATAGCGGGTAACTACAATGAGCAGTTCTTC
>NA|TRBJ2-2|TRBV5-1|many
CASSPLSGAGGTGELFF
TGCGCCAGCAGCCCTCTCTCGGGGGCAGGTGGGACCGGGGAGCTGTTTTTT
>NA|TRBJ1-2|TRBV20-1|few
CSASSGDNYGYTF
TGCAGTGCTAGTTCTGGGGATAACTATGGCTACACCTTC
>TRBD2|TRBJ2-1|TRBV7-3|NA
CASSLTSGSDEQFF
TGTGCCAGTAGCTTGACTAGCGGGAGCGATGAGCAGTTCTTC
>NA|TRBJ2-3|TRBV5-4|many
CASRPLGAGLTDTQYF
TGTGCCAGCAGGCCCTTGGGGGCGGGCCTCACAGATACGCAGTATTTT
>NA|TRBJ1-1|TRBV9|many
CASSVVPDTEAFF
TGTGCCAGCAGCGTAGTTCCCGACACTGAAGCTTTCTTT
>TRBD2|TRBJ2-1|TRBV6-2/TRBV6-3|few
CASRTSAYSYNEQFF
TGTGCCAGCAGGACTAGCGCATACTCCTACAATGAGCAGTTCTTC
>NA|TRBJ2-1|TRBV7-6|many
CASSLQNARGLDEQFF
TGTGCCAGCAGCTTACAAAACGCCAGGGGTTTGGATGAGCAGTTCTTC
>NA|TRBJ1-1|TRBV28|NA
CASSLVQGARTEAFF
TGTGCCAGCAGTTTAGTACAGGGAGCGAGAACTGAAGCTTTCTTT
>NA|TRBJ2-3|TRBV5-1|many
CASSKTRASTDTQYF
TGCGCCAGCAGCAAGACAAGGGCTAGCACAGATACGCAGTATTTT
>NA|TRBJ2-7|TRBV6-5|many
CASSPRSPPYEQYF
TGTGCCAGCAGTCCGCGAAGCCCCCCCTACGAGCAGTACTTC
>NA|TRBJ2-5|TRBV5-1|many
CASSFGSMNQETQYF
TGCGCCAGCAGCTTTGGCAGTATGAATCAAGAGACCCAGTACTTC
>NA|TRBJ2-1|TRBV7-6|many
CASSLLSRGRNNEQFF
TGTGCCAGCAGCCTACTATCCCGTGGACGAAACAATGAGCAGTTCTTC
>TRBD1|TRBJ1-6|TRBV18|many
CASSPGQGNNSPLHF
TGTGCCAGCTCACCAGGACAGGGGAATAATTCACCCCTCCACTTT
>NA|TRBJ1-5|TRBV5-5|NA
CASSLQLSNQPQHF
TGTGCCAGCAGCTTGCAGCTTAGCAATCAGCCCCAGCATTTT
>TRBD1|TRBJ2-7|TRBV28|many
CASSLGGQVFYEQYF
TGTGCCAGCAGTTTAGGGGGACAGGTCTTCTACGAGCAGTACTTC
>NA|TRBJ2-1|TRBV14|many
CASSRAAYNEQFF
TGTGCCAGCTCAAGGGCAGCCTACAATGAGCAGTTCTTC
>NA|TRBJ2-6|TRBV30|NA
CAWGRTSGANVLTF
TGTGCCTGGGGGCGGACCTCTGGGGCCAACGTCCTGACTTTC
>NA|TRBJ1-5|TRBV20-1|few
CSAHSGRSNQPQHF
TGCAGTGCTCATTCGGGTAGGAGCAATCAGCCCCAGCATTTT
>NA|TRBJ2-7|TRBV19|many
CASSPTGRLYEQYF
TGTGCCAGTAGCCCGACAGGACGACTCTACGAGCAGTACTTC
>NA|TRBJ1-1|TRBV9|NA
CASSVQGSNTEAFF
TGTGCCAGCAGCGTGCAGGGTTCTAACACTGAAGCTTTCTTT
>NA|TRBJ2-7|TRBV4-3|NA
CASSQDYTGDAVYEQYF
TGCGCCAGCAGCCAAGACTACACCGGGGATGCAGTATACGAGCAGTACTTC
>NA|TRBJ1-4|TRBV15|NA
CATSRNVGSEKLFF
TGTGCCACCAGCAGAAACGTCGGAAGTGAAAAACTGTTTTTT
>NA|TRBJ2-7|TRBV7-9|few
CASQRSGPYYEQYF
TGTGCCAGCCAGCGCAGCGGACCTTACTACGAGCAGTACTTC